Below, 4 T cell receptor beta chains from the same sample are listed, as sequenced in a study of CD8+CD57+ T cells in acquired aplastic anemia. Genomic DNA was employed as the template in profiling TCR beta VDJ and CDR3. TCRdb re-called the reads through MiXCR, storing one row per CDR3 protein. The repertoire holds roughly 500,000 distinct CDR3 sequences, with 25% to 40% as singletons. By flow cytometry, patients selected for sequencing had shown an expansion of CD8+CD57+ cells. Input material: sorted CD4+, CD8+, or CD8+CD57+ T cells (not recorded which) from PBMCs. The receptor source for this set is a human donor with aplastic anemia.

The chain uses TRBV6-1 and TRBJ2-5; 9 nucleotides line up with TRBD1. Germline-derived CDR1 and CDR2 are MNHNS and SASEGT. The CDR3 covers 14 residues. Trimming cost V 7 bases and J 5 bases; bases outside gene matches: 8. The CDR3 coding sequence is TGTGCCAGCATTCCAGGACAGGGGTGGGAGACCCAGTACTTC. This gives the protein CASIPGQGWETQYF.

V is TRBV20-1 and J is TRBJ2-7; either TRBD1 or TRBD2 may fit D (5 bases each). Germline CDR1 is DFQATT and CDR2 is SNEGSKA (reference sequence). The ends were cut back, 3 bases at V and 4 bases at J, with 19 bases in the middle. The CDR3 length is 15 residues. This CDR3 is CSASSVRDPEYEQYF. The CDR3 DNA reads as TGCAGTGCTAGTTCCGTAAGGGACCCGGAGTACGAGCAGTACTTC.

This clonotype has just a few counts. The chain has TRBV4-2 and TRBJ1-2; D gene unclear. This CDR3 is 15 amino acids long. Germline V lookup: CDR1 LGHNA, CDR2 YNFKEQ. V was shortened by 0 bases and J by 3 bases, with 11 bases between the two germline ends. The CDR3 sequence: CASSQELADYYGYTF. The CDR3 DNA is TGTGCCAGCAGCCAAGAGCTAGCGGATTACTATGGCTACACCTTC.

This chain connects TRBV27 to TRBJ2-7; the D is unclear. V shed 5 bases and J shed 0 bases, with 14 bases lying between them. Germline V gene lookup returns CDR1 MNHEY and CDR2 SMNVEV (reference sequence). The CDR3 runs 15 residues. Written as DNA, the CDR3 is TGTGCCAGCAGTCGGAGCCAAGTCAGCTCCTACGAGCAGTACTTC. Its translation: CASSRSQVSSYEQYF.